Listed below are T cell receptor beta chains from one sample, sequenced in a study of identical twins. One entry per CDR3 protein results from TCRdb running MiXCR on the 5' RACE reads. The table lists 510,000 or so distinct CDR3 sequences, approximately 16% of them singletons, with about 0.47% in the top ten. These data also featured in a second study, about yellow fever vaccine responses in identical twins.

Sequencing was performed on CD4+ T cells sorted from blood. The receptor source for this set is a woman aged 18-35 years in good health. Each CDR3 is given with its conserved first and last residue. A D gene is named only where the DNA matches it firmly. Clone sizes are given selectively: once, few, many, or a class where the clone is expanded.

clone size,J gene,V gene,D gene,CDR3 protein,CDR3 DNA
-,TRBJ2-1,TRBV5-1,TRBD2,CASGTGTSGYNEQFF,TGCGCCAGCGGAACCGGGACTAGCGGCTACAATGAGCAGTTCTTC
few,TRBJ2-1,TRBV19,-,CASSRARAQYNEQFF,TGTGCCAGTAGTCGGGCAAGAGCCCAATACAATGAGCAGTTCTTC
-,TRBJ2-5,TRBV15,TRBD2,CATSRVGGGRHQETQYF,TGTGCCACCAGCAGGGTCGGGGGCGGGAGGCACCAAGAGACCCAGTACTTC
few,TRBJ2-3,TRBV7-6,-,CASSLAGWTATDTQYF,TGTGCCAGCAGCTTAGCTGGCTGGACGGCCACAGATACGCAGTATTTT
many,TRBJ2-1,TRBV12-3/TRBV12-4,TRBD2,CASRLAGNSYNEQFF,TGTGCCAGCAGATTAGCGGGGAACTCCTACAATGAGCAGTTCTTC
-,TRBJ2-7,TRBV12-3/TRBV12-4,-,CASSSTSFSYEQYF,TGTGCCAGCAGTTCTACCTCTTTCTCCTACGAGCAGTACTTC
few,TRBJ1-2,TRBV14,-,CASSWSTGIGYTF,TGTGCCAGCAGCTGGTCAACAGGGATAGGCTACACCTTC
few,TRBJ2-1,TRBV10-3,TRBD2,CAIQELAGGHNEQFF,TGTGCCATTCAAGAACTAGCGGGAGGTCACAATGAGCAGTTCTTC
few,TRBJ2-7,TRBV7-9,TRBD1,CASSLGGRDRDYEQYF,TGTGCCAGCAGCTTAGGGGGCCGGGACAGAGATTACGAGCAGTACTTC
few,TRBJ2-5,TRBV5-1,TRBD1,CARIPGTGLQETQYF,TGCGCCAGAATTCCCGGGACAGGGTTACAAGAGACCCAGTACTTC
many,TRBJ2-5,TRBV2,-,CASLEETQYF,TGTGCCAGCCTCGAAGAGACCCAGTACTTC
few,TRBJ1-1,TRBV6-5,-,CASSYGGKTEAFF,TGTGCCAGCAGTTACGGGGGGAAGACTGAAGCTTTCTTT
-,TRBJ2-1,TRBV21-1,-,CASSKSRSPTDEQFF,TGTGCCAGCAGCAAATCAAGGAGTCCCACAGATGAGCAGTTCTTC
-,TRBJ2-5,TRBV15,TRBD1,CATSNADRGWETQYF,TGTGCCACCAGCAACGCTGACAGGGGATGGGAGACCCAGTACTTC
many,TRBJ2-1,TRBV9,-,CASSARGGSSYNEQFF,TGTGCCAGCAGCGCTAGGGGCGGAAGCTCCTACAATGAGCAGTTCTTC
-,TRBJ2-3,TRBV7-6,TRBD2,CASSSYSGGTDTQYF,TGTGCCAGCAGCTCATATAGCGGGGGCACAGATACGCAGTATTTT
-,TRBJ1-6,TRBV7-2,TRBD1,CASSNRGSNNSPLHF,TGTGCCAGCAGCAACAGGGGATCGAATAATTCACCCCTCCACTTT
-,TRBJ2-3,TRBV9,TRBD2,CASSVQTSGISTQYF,TGTGCCAGCAGCGTACAGACTAGCGGGATTTCCACGCAGTATTTT
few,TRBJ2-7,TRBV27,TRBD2,CASLELASGSYEQYF,TGTGCCAGCCTGGAGTTGGCTAGCGGCTCCTACGAGCAGTACTTC
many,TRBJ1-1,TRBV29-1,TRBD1,CSAGQVATEAFF,TGCAGCGCGGGACAGGTTGCCACTGAAGCTTTCTTT
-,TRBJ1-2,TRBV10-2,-,CASSESGREGYTF,TGCGCCAGCAGTGAGTCGGGCCGGGAAGGCTACACCTTC
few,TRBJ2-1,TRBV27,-,CASSLLGVGTQNEQFF,TGTGCCAGCAGTTTACTGGGGGTGGGTACACAGAATGAGCAGTTCTTC
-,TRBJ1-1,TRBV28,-,CASTEAVNTEAFF,TGTGCCAGCACCGAAGCGGTGAACACTGAAGCTTTCTTT
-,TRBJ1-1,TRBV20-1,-,CSAREQMNTEAFF,TGCAGTGCTAGAGAACAGATGAACACTGAAGCTTTCTTT
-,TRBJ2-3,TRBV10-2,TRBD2,CASSEAGATDTQYF,TGCGCCAGCAGTGAAGCGGGGGCCACAGATACGCAGTATTTT
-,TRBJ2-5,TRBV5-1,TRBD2,CASTNSAGGIETQYF,TGCGCCAGCACCAACTCAGCGGGGGGCATAGAGACCCAGTACTTC
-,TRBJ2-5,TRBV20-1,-,CSASRPLASLETQYF,TGCAGTGCTAGCCGGCCGCTAGCGTCATTAGAGACCCAGTACTTC
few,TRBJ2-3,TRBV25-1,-,CASSEYSRATDTQYF,TGTGCCAGCAGTGAATATAGCAGGGCAACAGATACGCAGTATTTT
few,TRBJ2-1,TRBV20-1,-,CSARARRGHNEQFF,TGCAGTGCTAGAGCCCGGCGGGGGCACAATGAGCAGTTCTTC
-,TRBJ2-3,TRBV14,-,CASSQIGGRDTQYF,TGTGCCAGCAGCCAAATCGGAGGGAGAGATACGCAGTATTTT
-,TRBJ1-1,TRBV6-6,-,CASVPSMNTEAFF,TGTGCCAGCGTACCCAGCATGAACACTGAAGCTTTCTTT
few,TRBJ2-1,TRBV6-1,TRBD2,CASSEGRAGLAYNEQFF,TGTGCCAGCAGTGAAGGTCGAGCGGGGCTTGCGTACAATGAGCAGTTCTTC
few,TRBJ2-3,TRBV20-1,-,CSARAGADTQYF,TGCAGTGCGAGGGCCGGGGCAGATACGCAGTATTTT
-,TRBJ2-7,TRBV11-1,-,CASSLQSALKSWASCAYEQYF,TGTGCCAGCAGCTTACAATCCGCTCTTAAATCTTGGGCCTCTTGTGCCTACGAGCAGTACTTC
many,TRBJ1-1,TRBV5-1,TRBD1,CASSSGQLNPNTEAFF,TGCGCCAGCAGCTCGGGACAGCTAAACCCGAACACTGAAGCTTTCTTT
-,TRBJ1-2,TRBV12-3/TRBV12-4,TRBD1,CASSQGQGNFGGYTF,TGTGCCAGCAGCCAGGGACAGGGGAATTTTGGAGGCTACACCTTC
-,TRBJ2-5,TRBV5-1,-,CASSLAWAGQETKYF,TGCGCCAGCAGCTTGGCATGGGCGGGACAAGAGACCAAGTACTTC
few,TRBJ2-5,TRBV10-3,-,CAISDGPIQGETQYF,TGTGCCATTAGCGATGGGCCTATTCAGGGGGAGACCCAGTACTTC
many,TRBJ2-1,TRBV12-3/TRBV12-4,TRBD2,CASSSGTSLNEQFF,TGTGCCAGCAGTTCAGGGACTAGCTTAAATGAGCAGTTCTTC
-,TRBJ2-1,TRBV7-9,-,CASSLAGRGIYNEQFF,TGTGCCAGCAGCTTAGCGGGACGCGGAATCTACAATGAGCAGTTCTTC
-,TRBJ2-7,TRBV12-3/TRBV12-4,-,CASSLGQNYEQYF,TGTGCCAGCAGTTTAGGTCAGAACTACGAGCAGTACTTC
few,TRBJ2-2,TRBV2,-,CASTIRNTGELFF,TGTGCCAGCACGATTCGGAACACCGGGGAGCTGTTTTTT
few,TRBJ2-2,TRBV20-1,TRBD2,CSARDRTSGSTGELFF,TGCAGTGCTAGAGATCGTACTAGCGGGAGCACTGGGGAGCTGTTTTTT
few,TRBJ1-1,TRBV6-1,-,CASSPQGALRTEAFF,TGTGCCAGCAGTCCCCAAGGGGCTCTGAGGACTGAAGCTTTCTTT
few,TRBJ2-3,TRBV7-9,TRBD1,CASSLAQAGGFADTQYF,TGTGCCAGCAGCTTAGCGCAGGCAGGGGGCTTCGCAGATACGCAGTATTTT
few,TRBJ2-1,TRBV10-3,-,CAISDRGDEQFF,TGTGCCATCAGTGATCGGGGAGATGAGCAGTTCTTC
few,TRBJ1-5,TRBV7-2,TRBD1,CASSSAYRGDQPQHF,TGTGCCAGCAGCTCAGCATACAGGGGTGATCAGCCCCAGCATTTT
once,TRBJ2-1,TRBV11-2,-,CASSPQGLGEQFF,TGTGCCAGCAGCCCCCAGGGCCTCGGTGAGCAGTTCTTC
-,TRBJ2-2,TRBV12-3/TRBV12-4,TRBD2,CASSLVAGATGELFF,TGTGCCAGCAGTTTAGTAGCGGGAGCTACCGGGGAGCTGTTTTTT
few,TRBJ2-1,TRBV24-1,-,CATSDTAPLHEQFF,TGTGCCACCAGTGATACAGCCCCTTTGCATGAGCAGTTCTTC
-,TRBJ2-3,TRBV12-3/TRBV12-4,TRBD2,CASRRRTSGGPGTQYF,TGTGCCAGCAGACGACGCACTAGCGGGGGCCCGGGTACGCAGTATTTT